These 13 T cell receptor beta chains were all obtained from the same sample, sequenced in a study of cytomegalovirus exposure and HLA in healthy donors. The PCR had 60 Vbeta and 13 Jbeta primers. TCRdb's copy holds only in-frame clones and misses some; the assay was immunoSEQ multiplex PCR. This sample has about 190,000 clones; about 81% occur once, and the top ten carry around 2%. Sequences were obtained from PBMCs. The receptors originated from a woman aged 18-30 years in good health and CMV-seropositive.

The gene calls are TRBV5-5 and TRBJ1-1; D not certain. Germline values: CDR1 SGHKS, CDR2 YYEKEE (reference sequence). Trimming shortened V by 2 bases and J by 5 bases, and 16 bases separated the two germline ends. The CDR3 is made up of 15 amino acids. CDR3 nucleotides: TGTGCCAGCAGCTTAGACCCGGGAAGTTGGACTGAAGCTTTCTTT. This encodes CASSLDPGSWTEAFF.

The chain has TRBV4-3 and TRBJ2-3; 10 bases line up with TRBD2. The length of the CDR3 is 18 residues. Germline values: CDR1 LGHNA, CDR2 YSLEER. Trimming cost V 0 bases and J 0 bases; bases outside gene matches: 6. CDR3 protein: CASSQDKKLAGSTDTQYF. DNA of the CDR3: TGCGCCAGCAGCCAAGATAAAAAACTAGCGGGGAGCACAGATACGCAGTATTTT.

J is TRBJ2-7 and V is TRBV27; 8 positions match TRBD1. The V gene end was trimmed by 3 bases and the J gene end by 3 bases; junction bases not matched to a gene: 7. The CDR3 loop spans 15 amino acids. The germline V gene has CDR1 MNHEY and CDR2 SMNVEV (reference sequence). The DNA for the CDR3 is TGTGCCAGCAGTTTTTTTGCAGGGGGCGGCTACGAGCAGTACTTC. This translates into CASSFFAGGGYEQYF.

The V and J genes are TRBV5-1 and TRBJ2-5, with 10 bases aligning to TRBD2. The CDR3 spans 18 residues. Trimming took 0 bases from V and 1 from J; bases not matched to a gene: 9. The germline V gene encodes CDR1 SGHRS and CDR2 YFSETQ. The CDR3 reads CASSLEASGGGVQETQYF. In DNA form, the CDR3 reads TGCGCCAGCAGCTTGGAGGCTAGCGGGGGAGGGGTCCAAGAGACCCAGTACTTC.

The V gene is TRBV7-9, the J gene TRBJ1-2, with 8 positions matching TRBD1. Germline assignment: CDR1 SEHNR and CDR2 FQNEAQ (reference sequence). J was trimmed by 4 bases and V by 7 bases; bases with no gene match: 2. The CDR3 length is 12 residues. Here the CDR3 DNA reads TGTGCCAGCACCGGGACAGGCTATGGCTACACCTTC. It translates to CASTGTGYGYTF.

This clone was recorded once. The V gene is TRBV28, the J gene TRBJ1-1; perhaps TRBD1 as D (6 bases). Germline values: CDR1 MDHEN, CDR2 SYDVKM. The CDR3 sequence is 14 residues long. V was clipped by 7 bases and J by 11 bases, with 23 bases between them. CDR3 sequence reads: CASTLGRGGRRAFF. The CDR3 DNA reads TGTGCCAGCACCCTAGGGCGGGGGGGGCGCCGGGCTTTCTTT.

The chain recombines TRBV30 with TRBJ1-6; D call uncertain. The CDR3 has 17 amino acids. Germline V gene data show CDR1 as GTSNPN and CDR2 as SVGIG (reference sequence). V lost 1 base to trimming and J lost 9 bases, with 22 bases between them. CDR3 protein: CAWSALRSTGSGSPLHF. The CDR3 DNA sequence: TGTGCCTGGAGTGCACTCAGGTCTACGGGAAGCGGTTCACCCCTCCACTTT.

The CDR3, as DNA: TGTGCCAGCACCTCGCAGGGGGGCCCCTACAATGAGCAGTTCTTC. Translation: CASTSQGGPYNEQFF. This sequence joins TRBV6-6 and TRBJ2-1, with D tentatively TRBD1 (7 bases). The CDR3 is 15 amino acids. Germline lookup yields CDR1 MNHNY and CDR2 SVGAGI (reference sequence). Trimming took off 7 bases at V and 2 bases at J, with 15 bases between the two ends.

The V gene is TRBV7-2, the J gene TRBJ1-5; D is possibly TRBD1 (5 bases). The CDR3 totals 15 residues. The V gene's germline CDR1 is SGHTA and CDR2 FQGNSA. The V and J ends lost 6 bases and 0 bases respectively, with 12 bases between them. The CDR3 DNA reads as TGTGCCAGCAGTTCCCGGGGGGATAGCAATCAGCCCCAGCATTTT. It is translated as CASSSRGDSNQPQHF.

This sequence joins TRBV9 and TRBJ2-2, with D possibly TRBD1 on 5 matching bases. There are 17 residues in the CDR3. Germline CDR1 is SGDLS and CDR2 is YYNGEE. V was pared by 3 bases and J by 3 bases, with 18 bases between. The CDR3 bases are TGTGCCAGCAGCGCGATTCAGACAGCCTATTACACCGGGGAGCTGTTTTTT. This gives the protein CASSAIQTAYYTGELFF.

V is TRBV29-1 and J is TRBJ2-7, with 8 bases lining up with TRBD2. V lost 4 bases to trimming and J lost 12 bases; unmatched junction nucleotides: 11. The CDR3 totals 12 residues. Germline CDR1 reads SQVTM; CDR2 reads ANQGSEA. The CDR3 is CSVGGTRDGPYF. DNA of the CDR3: TGCAGCGTTGGGGGGACTAGGGACGGTCCGTACTTC.

The gene calls are TRBV7-3 and TRBJ2-5; 8 nucleotides line up with TRBD2. With 5 bases clipped from V and 7 bases from J, the junction kept 9 bases outside the gene matches. This CDR3 spans 14 amino acids. The V gene's germline CDR1 is SGHTA and CDR2 FQGTGA. The CDR3 DNA sequence: TGTGCCAGCAGCATCGGGACTAGTGGGGGGACCCAGTACTTC. It codes for CASSIGTSGGTQYF.

The CDR3 sequence: CASSVGTGDTEAFF. The CDR3 DNA reads TGTGCCAGCAGCGTAGGGACAGGGGATACTGAAGCTTTCTTT. The chain has TRBV9 and TRBJ1-1, with TRBD1 matching over 9 bases. There are 14 residues in the CDR3. Germline V gene data show CDR1 as SGDLS and CDR2 as YYNGEE. Losses at the gene ends were 0 bases for V and 5 bases for J; bases not matched to a gene: 2.